The 27 T cell receptor beta chains below all came from one sample that was sequenced in a study of T cells in Graves' hyperthyroidism and ophthalmopathy. Amplification targeted TCR beta CDR3 regions from RNA transcripts. First-round RT-PCR targeting the TCR CDR3 was performed with the HTBI primer set. TCRdb re-called the multiplex PCR reads through MiXCR, storing one row per CDR3 protein. The sample records about 380,000 distinct CDR3 sequences, approximately 15% being singletons. Sample: blood. The receptor source for this set is a man younger than 40 with Graves' hyperthyroidism that later progressed to Graves' ophthalmopathy.

This clonotype was detected many times. This chain connects TRBV6-2 or TRBV6-3 to TRBJ1-1; unclear D gene. V was shortened by 8 bases and J by 0 bases, with 16 bases between the two germline ends. CDR3 size: 15 residues. In germline, CDR1 is MNHEY, CDR2 SVGEGT. The CDR3, as DNA: TGTGCCAGCCAGCCGGGGTATGCTATGAACACTGAAGCTTTCTTT. This gives the protein CASQPGYAMNTEAFF.

This clonotype was detected ten times or more. This rearrangement joins TRBV29-1 to TRBJ2-4; 7 bases match TRBD2. Germline V gives CDR1 SQVTM, CDR2 ANQGSEA. This CDR3 is 12 amino acids long. V was pared by 5 bases and J by 10 bases, with 8 bases of the junction left unmatched. CDR3 coding DNA: TGCAGCGTTATACCGACTAGCCTGATTCAGTACTTC. This gives the protein CSVIPTSLIQYF. Complete variable domain (other parts from reference TRBV29-1 and TRBJ2-4): SAVISQKPSRDICQRGTSLTIQCQVDSQVTMMFWYRQQPGQSLTLIATANQGSEATYESGFVIDKFPISRPNLTFSTLTVSNMSPEDSSIYLCSVIPTSLIQYFGAGTRLSVL.

This clonotype was observed a few times. This chain uses TRBV18 with TRBJ2-7, with D possibly TRBD1 on 6 matching bases. V lost 2 bases and J 4 bases, leaving 15 bases between the germline ends. Germline loops: CDR1 KGHSH, CDR2 LQKENI. The CDR3 extends over 15 amino acids. The CDR3 loop is CASSPSTGSAYEQYF. In nucleotides, the CDR3 is TGTGCCAGCTCACCATCGACAGGATCTGCTTACGAGCAGTACTTC. Complete variable domain (other parts from reference TRBV18 and TRBJ2-7): NAGVMQNPRHLVRRRGQEARLRCSPMKGHSHVYWYRQLPEEGLKFMVYLQKENIIDESGMPKERFSAEFPKEGPSILRIQQVVRGDSAAYFCASSPSTGSAYEQYFGPGTRLTVT.

This clonotype was counted at least ten times. The V and J genes are TRBV30 and TRBJ1-1, with no clear D. The CDR3 is 13 residues long. From germline, CDR1 is GTSNPN and CDR2 SVGIG (reference sequence). The V and J ends lost 5 bases and 1 base respectively, with 11 bases between them. CDR3 in DNA: TGTGCCTGGGGGAGGGCTCCGAACACTGAAGCTTTCTTT. Amino acid sequence: CAWGRAPNTEAFF.

This chain connects TRBV5-1 to TRBJ1-1, with 7 bases matching TRBD1. The CDR3 spans 13 residues. The germline V gene encodes CDR1 SGHRS and CDR2 YFSETQ. V trimming: 8 bases; J trimming: 0 bases; junction bases outside the gene matches: 4. The CDR3 reads CASQGDLNTEAFF. In DNA, the CDR3 is TGCGCCAGTCAGGGGGATTTGAACACTGAAGCTTTCTTT.

This clonotype was seen ten or more times. The chain is built from TRBV7-9 and TRBJ2-3; 10 bases fit TRBD1. Trimming took 3 bases from V and 5 from J; bases not matched to a gene: 2. The CDR3 consists of 14 residues. Germline CDR1 and CDR2: SEHNR and FQNEAQ (reference sequence). CDR3 sequence: CASSLGQGKDTQYF. DNA of the CDR3: TGTGCCAGCAGCTTGGGACAGGGGAAAGATACGCAGTATTTT.

The chain recombines TRBV6-1 with TRBJ1-6, with a tentative D call TRBD1 (6 bases). The V gene's germline CDR1 is MNHNS and CDR2 SASEGT. The CDR3 loop spans 17 amino acids. V was trimmed by 2 bases and J by 4 bases, leaving 15 bases between them. The CDR3 DNA reads TGTGCCAGCAGTGAATGGGGCAGGGGTTTTTATAATTCACCCCTCCACTTT. Protein product: CASSEWGRGFYNSPLHF.

This clonotype was recorded at least ten times. The chain couples TRBV25-1 to TRBJ1-4; possible D gene TRBD1, 5 bases. The CDR3 is 15 amino acids. Trimming cost V 1 base and J 8 bases, with 14 bases left between them. The germline V gene has CDR1 MGHDK and CDR2 SYGVNS. This CDR3 is CASSEWTGTGEKLFF. The CDR3 DNA reads TGTGCCAGCAGTGAATGGACCGGGACTGGAGAAAAACTGTTTTTT.

The V and J genes are TRBV20-1 and TRBJ1-2; D possibly corresponds to TRBD1 (6 bases). CDR3 length: 14 residues. Germline V gene sequence: CDR1 DFQATT, CDR2 SNEGSKA (reference sequence). Trimming shortened V by 3 bases and J by 2 bases, and 13 bases separated the two germline ends. CDR3: CSASLAGTNYGYTF. In DNA, the CDR3 is TGCAGTGCTAGCCTCGCCGGGACAAACTATGGCTACACCTTC.

The CDR3 is CASSLGAVLTGELFF. The CDR3 coding sequence is TGTGCCAGCAGCCTCGGGGCAGTCCTCACCGGGGAGCTGTTTTTT. V is TRBV7-9 and J is TRBJ2-2; D possibly matches TRBD1 or TRBD2 (5 bases each). Germline CDR1 reads SEHNR; CDR2 reads FQNEAQ (reference sequence). V lost 5 bases, J lost 4 bases, and 14 bases lay in between. The CDR3 is made up of 15 amino acids.

This clonotype was recorded a few times. The chain links TRBV4-1 to TRBJ1-2, with D unresolved. The CDR3 totals 14 residues. Trimming removed 6 bases from V and 6 bases from J, with 17 bases in between. Germline V lookup: CDR1 MGHRA, CDR2 YSYEKL. CDR3 coding DNA: TGCGCCAGCAGTCCCTCGGACCGGCTTAATGGCTACACCTTC. Translation: CASSPSDRLNGYTF.

In regard to this clonotype: The junction does not match germline at one end; this may be a read error. V and J are TRBV12-3 or TRBV12-4 and TRBJ1-4, with D possibly matching TRBD1 (5 bases). The CDR3 has 19 residues. The CDR3 sequence is CASSPAPGRNTTTNVKLFF. DNA of the CDR3: TGTGCCAGCAGTCCCGCCCCGGGACGGAATACTACAACTAATGTAAAACTGTTTTTT.

This clonotype was seen ten or more times. The chain combines TRBV25-1 with TRBJ2-1; D possibly matches TRBD1 or TRBD2 (5 bases each). The CDR3 spans 16 residues. The germline gives CDR1 MGHDK, CDR2 SYGVNS. Trimming stripped 2 bases from V and 4 bases from J, with 15 bases between. The CDR3 spells CASSERGGGPYNEQFF. The CDR3 DNA reads as TGTGCCAGCAGTGAAAGGGGTGGGGGACCGTACAATGAGCAGTTCTTC.

In its sample, this clonotype was seen many times. The genes are TRBV28 and TRBJ2-5; the match to TRBD1 covers 9 bases. Germline V gene lookup returns CDR1 MDHEN and CDR2 SYDVKM. With V trimmed by 10 bases and J by 1 base, 7 bases remained unmatched. This CDR3 spans 14 amino acids. CDR3 coding DNA: TGTGCCACAGGACAGGGGCTTTTCCAAGAGACCCAGTACTTC. Amino acids: CATGQGLFQETQYF.

There are a few counts of this clonotype. V and J are TRBV6-2 or TRBV6-3 and TRBJ1-4, with a tentative D call TRBD1 (6 bases). The CDR3 consists of 14 residues. The germline V gene has CDR1 MNHEY and CDR2 SVGEGT. Trimming shortened V by 3 bases and J by 6 bases, and 11 bases separated the two germline ends. The CDR3 here is CASSYGGVDEKLFF. CDR3 nucleotide sequence: TGTGCCAGCAGTTATGGGGGCGTTGATGAAAAACTGTTTTTT.

This clonotype showed up many times. The V and J genes are TRBV6-1 and TRBJ2-7; perhaps D is TRBD1 or TRBD2 (6 bases each). Germline-derived CDR1 and CDR2 are MNHNS and SASEGT. V gave up 4 bases and J gave up 2 bases, with 9 bases separating them. The CDR3 is made up of 13 amino acids. Here the CDR3 DNA reads TGTGCCAGCAGTGGGAGGGGGGCCTACGAGCAGTACTTC. This gives the protein CASSGRGAYEQYF.

This clonotype was observed at least ten times. V usage is TRBV12-3 or TRBV12-4 and J usage is TRBJ1-5; D unclear. The V end lost 1 base, the J end lost 7 bases, and 14 bases lay between the germline ends. There are 15 residues in the CDR3. CDR3 residues: CASSLGVMESQPQHF. In DNA, the CDR3 is TGTGCCAGCAGTTTAGGCGTAATGGAGTCACAGCCCCAGCATTTT.

This clonotype has at least ten counts. This sequence joins TRBV7-7 and TRBJ1-5; D gene uncertain. From germline, CDR1 is SSHAT and CDR2 FNYEAQ (reference sequence). With 1 base removed from V and 0 bases from J, the gap between germline ends came to 10 bases. There are 16 residues in the CDR3. The CDR3 DNA follows: TGTGCCAGCAGCTTAGACGGAGCCTATAGCAATCAGCCCCAGCATTTT. It codes for CASSLDGAYSNQPQHF.

Many counts were recorded for this clonotype. This chain links TRBV6-5 with TRBJ1-5, with no clear D. V was pared by 0 bases and J by 3 bases, with 3 bases between. The germline V gene encodes CDR1 MNHEY and CDR2 SVGAGI. This CDR3 has 13 residues. The CDR3 region has the DNA TGTGCCAGCAGTTACTCGGACAATCAGCCCCAGCATTTT. Protein product: CASSYSDNQPQHF.

Ten or more counts support this clonotype. This chain joins TRBV6-1 and TRBJ1-6; 7 bases are shared with TRBD1. This CDR3 region has 15 residues. V shed 6 bases, J shed 5 bases, and the junction held 7 bases outside the gene matches. Germline V CDR1 and CDR2: MNHNS, SASEGT. The DNA of the CDR3 is TGTGCCAGCAGACGACAGGGAAGGAATAATTCACCCCTCCACTTT. It encodes CASRRQGRNNSPLHF.

This clonotype occurred many times. The rearrangement links TRBV7-8 to TRBJ2-7; D gene uncertain. Germline V gene data show CDR1 as SGHVS and CDR2 as FQNEAQ. This CDR3 spans 14 amino acids. Trimming stripped 1 base from V and 1 base from J, with 8 bases between. CDR3 sequence reads: CASSLGEVSYEQYF. The DNA for the CDR3 is TGTGCCAGCAGCTTAGGAGAAGTTTCCTACGAGCAGTACTTC. Full variable domain (remainder filled in from reference TRBV7-8 and TRBJ2-7): GAGVSQSPRYKVAKRGQDVALRCDPISGHVSLFWYQQALGQGPEFLTYFQNEAQLDKSGLPSDRFFAERPEGSVSTLKIQRTQQEDSAVYLCASSLGEVSYEQYFGPGTRLTVT.

V usage is TRBV7-9 and J usage is TRBJ1-2; D is undetermined. Germline V gives CDR1 SEHNR, CDR2 FQNEAQ (reference sequence). This CDR3 contains 13 residues. V lost 5 bases and J 4 bases, leaving 11 bases between the germline ends. CDR3 DNA: TGTGCCAGCAGCCCTCAAGATGCCTATGGCTACACCTTC. The encoded protein is CASSPQDAYGYTF.

CDR3 amino acids: CASSQDRGAWRGYTF. The CDR3 nucleotides are TGTGCCAGCAGCCAAGATAGGGGGGCGTGGAGGGGCTACACCTTC. The gene calls are TRBV14 and TRBJ1-2; a weak D match, TRBD1 (6 bases). The CDR3 runs 15 residues. V shed 0 bases and J shed 8 bases, with 16 bases lying between them. The germline gives CDR1 SGHDN, CDR2 FVKESK.

Ten or more counts support this clonotype. J is TRBJ2-1 and V is TRBV7-8; maybe TRBD2 (5 bases). V was pared by 2 bases and J by 0 bases, with 11 bases between. Germline V lookup: CDR1 SGHVS, CDR2 FQNEAQ. The CDR3 is 16 residues long. The CDR3 DNA reads as TGTGCCAGCAGCTTATTCGGGGTCCCCTCCTACAATGAGCAGTTCTTC. It yields the protein CASSLFGVPSYNEQFF.

There are a few counts of this clonotype. J is TRBJ2-5 and V is TRBV9; 10 bases line up with TRBD1. This CDR3 spans 14 amino acids. V was pared by 0 bases and J by 4 bases, with 0 bases of the junction left unmatched. Germline V gives CDR1 SGDLS, CDR2 YYNGEE. The CDR3 spells CASSVGQGAETQYF. The DNA of the CDR3 is TGTGCCAGCAGCGTAGGACAGGGGGCAGAGACCCAGTACTTC.

The sample holds a few counts of this clonotype. The rearrangement joins TRBV12-5 to TRBJ2-7; 11 nucleotides align to TRBD1. Germline CDR1 reads LGHNT; CDR2 reads FRNRAP. The length of the CDR3 is 14 residues. Trimming removed 3 bases from V and 5 bases from J; junction bases left unmatched: 3. The CDR3 loop reads CASGLRDRGDEQYF. The CDR3 DNA is TGTGCTAGTGGTTTAAGGGACAGGGGGGACGAGCAGTACTTC.

This clonotype was detected many times. The chain couples TRBV27 to TRBJ2-7; possibly TRBD1 or TRBD2 for D (5 bases each). V lost 7 bases and J lost 3, with 16 bases in between. The CDR3 is 14 residues long. Germline CDR1 and CDR2: MNHEY and SMNVEV (reference sequence). CDR3 coding DNA: TGTGCCAGCACACCCCGGGACGGGCTCTACGAGCAGTACTTC. Translated: CASTPRDGLYEQYF.